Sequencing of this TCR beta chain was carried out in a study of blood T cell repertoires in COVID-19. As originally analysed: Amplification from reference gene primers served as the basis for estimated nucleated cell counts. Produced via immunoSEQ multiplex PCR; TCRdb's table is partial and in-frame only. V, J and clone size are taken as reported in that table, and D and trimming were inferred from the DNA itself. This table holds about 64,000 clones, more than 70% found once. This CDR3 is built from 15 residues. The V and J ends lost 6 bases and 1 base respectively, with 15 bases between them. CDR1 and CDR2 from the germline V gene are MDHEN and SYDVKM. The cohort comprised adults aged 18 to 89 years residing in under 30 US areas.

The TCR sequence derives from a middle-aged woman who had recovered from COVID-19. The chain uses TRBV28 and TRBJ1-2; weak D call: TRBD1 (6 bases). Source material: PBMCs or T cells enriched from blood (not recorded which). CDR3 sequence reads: CASSSGQPDNYGYTF. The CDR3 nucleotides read TGTGCCAGCAGCTCCGGACAGCCGGATAACTATGGCTACACCTTC.